This T cell receptor beta chain was recorded in a study of PD-1 blockade in classical Hodgkin lymphoma. Exposure to brentuximab vedotin varied, and each patient had relapsed following autologous stem cell transplantation. V lost 6 bases, J lost 6 bases, and 5 bases stayed unmatched. Germline values: CDR1 ENHRY, CDR2 SYGVKD. The CDR3 covers 13 residues. Sequencing used immunoSEQ multiplex PCR; TCRdb keeps in-frame clones, though not all of them. Of tens of thousands of clones listed, roughly 72% are singletons. The receptor was isolated from a human donor with classical Hodgkin lymphoma. The chain is built from TRBV10-3 and TRBJ1-5, with TRBD1 identical over 7 bases. The specimen comprised peripheral blood mononuclear cells (PBMCs), sampled at baseline. The CDR3 bases are TGTGCCATCAGGGCAGGGGGTCTTCAGCCCCAGCATTTT. Protein sequence: CAIRAGGLQPQHF.